The 24 T cell receptor beta chains presented below share a single source sample, sequenced in a study of shared clonotypes between healthy human individuals. Libraries were prepared by immunoSEQ multiplex PCR; TCRdb keeps only in-frame clonotypes and omits some of them. The profile shows roughly 1.5 million clones, under 99% of them singletons. Specimen: naive CD4+ T cells sorted from blood. Subset specified: CD45RA+ positively selected. The receptors here all came from a man aged 25-45 years in good health.

The J gene is TRBJ2-1, the V gene TRBV19, with 7 bases lining up with TRBD1. Looked up from germline, CDR1 is LNHDA and CDR2 is SQIVND (reference sequence). The CDR3 covers 14 residues. V shed 4 bases and J 6 bases; nucleotides not matched to a gene: 6. Here the CDR3 reads CASSTGQVRNEQFF. The CDR3 nucleotides read TGTGCCAGTAGTACAGGACAGGTACGCAATGAGCAGTTCTTC.

This sequence joins TRBV18 and TRBJ2-2, with D perhaps matching TRBD2 (6 bases). The CDR3 is 16 amino acids. Trimming removed 2 bases from V and 9 bases from J, with 19 bases in between. Per the germline V gene, CDR1 is KGHSH and CDR2 is LQKENI. Here the CDR3 DNA reads TGTGCCAGCTCACCAGGGCGGACTATCCCTGGCCGGGAGCTGTTTTTT. This sequence encodes CASSPGRTIPGRELFF. The complete variable domain, with remaining parts taken from reference TRBV18 and TRBJ2-2, reads NAGVMQNPRHLVRRRGQEARLRCSPMKGHSHVYWYRQLPEEGLKFMVYLQKENIIDESGMPKERFSAEFPKEGPSILRIQQVVRGDSAAYFCASSPGRTIPGRELFFGEGSRLTVL.

V and J are TRBV28 and TRBJ2-5; no clear D gene. Trimming left V 6 bases short and J 10 bases short, with 12 bases between. CDR1 and CDR2 (germline): MDHEN, SYDVKM. The CDR3 length is 11 residues. The CDR3 protein is CASRWQRIQYF. CDR3 DNA sequence: TGTGCCAGCAGGTGGCAGAGAATCCAGTACTTC.

This clone was found once. The J gene is TRBJ1-5, the V gene TRBV5-1, with D unresolved. Germline CDR1 SGHRS, CDR2 YFSETQ. V was trimmed by 0 bases and J by 0 bases, leaving 7 bases between them. The CDR3 extends over 15 amino acids. DNA for the CDR3: TGCGCCAGCAGCTTGGGTCAGTTTAGCAATCAGCCCCAGCATTTT. Translating it yields CASSLGQFSNQPQHF. The full variable domain, rest sourced from reference TRBV5-1 and TRBJ1-5, is KAGVTQTPRYLIKTRGQQVTLSCSPISGHRSVSWYQQTPGQGLQFLFEYFSETQRNKGNFPGRFSGRQFSNSRSEMNVSTLELGDSALYLCASSLGQFSNQPQHFGDGTRLSIL.

V gene TRBV7-8 combines with J gene TRBJ2-1, with TRBD2 identical over 11 bases. In germline, CDR1 is SGHVS, CDR2 FQNEAQ. Losses at the gene ends were 1 base for V and 9 bases for J; bases not matched to a gene: 5. The CDR3 has 15 residues. The CDR3 protein is CASSLVLAGGIEQFF. The CDR3, as DNA: TGTGCCAGCAGCTTAGTTCTAGCGGGAGGAATTGAGCAGTTCTTC. The variable domain in full, completed from reference TRBV7-8 and TRBJ2-1, reads GAGVSQSPRYKVAKRGQDVALRCDPISGHVSLFWYQQALGQGPEFLTYFQNEAQLDKSGLPSDRFFAERPEGSVSTLKIQRTQQEDSAVYLCASSLVLAGGIEQFFGPGTRLTVL.

V gene TRBV5-6 combines with J gene TRBJ2-1, with D uncertain. Germline CDR1 reads SGHDT; CDR2 reads YYEEEE. This CDR3 region has 12 residues. Trimming shortened V by 0 bases and J by 7 bases, and 5 bases separated the two germline ends. The CDR3 DNA sequence: TGTGCCAGCAGCTTGGTAGAAAATGAGCAGTTCTTC. Its translation: CASSLVENEQFF.

The chain employs TRBV28 and TRBJ2-7; D remains unclear. The CDR3 is 14 residues long. V lost 6 bases and J lost 7, with 19 bases in between. Per germline, CDR1 MDHEN and CDR2 SYDVKM. CDR3: CASSLSLGSKEQYF. DNA for the CDR3: TGTGCCAGCAGCCTGAGTCTGGGAAGTAAAGAGCAGTACTTC.

The genes are TRBV10-3 and TRBJ2-1, with D possibly being TRBD1 or TRBD2 (7 bases each). V lost 3 bases and J lost 0, with 9 bases in between. This CDR3 spans 15 amino acids. In germline, CDR1 is ENHRY, CDR2 SYGVKD. CDR3 bases: TGTGCCATCAGTGACAGGGGGGGCTCCTACAATGAGCAGTTCTTC. It codes for CAISDRGGSYNEQFF.

This chain connects TRBV4-3 to TRBJ2-7; unclear D gene. This CDR3 is 15 amino acids long. CDR1 is LGHNA, CDR2 YSLEER, per germline. The V end was cut by 0 bases, the J end by 6 bases, with 15 bases between. The CDR3 sequence is CASSQENYHFSEQYF. The CDR3 bases are TGCGCCAGCAGCCAAGAAAATTACCATTTCTCCGAGCAGTACTTC.

J is TRBJ1-2 and V is TRBV27; D is perhaps TRBD1 (5 bases). CDR1 is MNHEY, CDR2 SMNVEV, per germline (reference sequence). CDR3 length: 12 amino acids. Trimming removed 6 bases from V and 14 bases from J, with 19 bases in between. CDR3: CASSSHGQAHTF. The CDR3 nucleotides read TGTGCCAGCAGCAGCCACGGACAAGCTCATACCTTC.

The V and J genes are TRBV5-1 and TRBJ2-3, with 12 bases that match TRBD1. The CDR3 contains 15 residues. Germline CDR1 is SGHRS and CDR2 is YFSETQ. V dropped 4 bases and J dropped 6; count of bases not matched to a gene: 6. Written as DNA, the CDR3 is TGCGCCAGCAGCGCGGGACAGGGGGCGATGGATACGCAGTATTTT. Protein sequence: CASSAGQGAMDTQYF.

This clone was seen once. This chain links TRBV15 with TRBJ2-2; perhaps TRBD1 as D (6 bases). Germline CDR1 is LNHNV and CDR2 is YYDKDF (reference sequence). The CDR3 length is 11 residues. This CDR3 is CATRGTGELFF. The DNA of the CDR3 is TGTGCAACAAGGGGGACCGGGGAGCTGTTTTTT.

The rearrangement joins TRBV6-5 to TRBJ2-2; D is ambiguous. The CDR3 extends over 15 amino acids. Trimming shortened V by 2 bases and J by 6 bases, and 13 bases separated the two germline ends. CDR1 is MNHEY and CDR2 is SVGAGI in the germline V gene. The CDR3, as DNA: TGTGCCAGCAGTTACAACCCCAGGATGGCCGGGGAGCTGTTTTTT. Encoded protein: CASSYNPRMAGELFF.

This chain's CDR3 is CASSYSWTLSSGTQYF. DNA for the CDR3: TGTGCCAGCAGTTACTCTTGGACCCTATCAAGTGGGACCCAGTACTTC. V and J are TRBV6-5 and TRBJ2-5; D gene ambiguous. The V end was cut by 0 bases, the J end by 7 bases, with 18 bases between. Looked up from germline, CDR1 is MNHEY and CDR2 is SVGAGI. This CDR3 is 16 amino acids long.

V usage is TRBV7-2 and J usage is TRBJ1-2, with unresolved D. V was cut by 3 bases and J by 4 bases, with 9 bases left in between. CDR3 size: 13 residues. CDR1 is SGHTA, CDR2 FQGNSA, per germline. This CDR3 reads CASSFKRSYGYTF. The CDR3 nucleotides read TGTGCCAGCAGCTTTAAAAGGTCCTATGGCTACACCTTC.

The chain joins TRBV21-1 to TRBJ2-1; TRBD1 was called by the table and not checked on the DNA. TRBV21-1 represents a pseudogene. This CDR3 is 20 amino acids long. The CDR3 here is CASSKESPRDRAVPYNEQFF. Here the CDR3 DNA reads TGTGCCAGCAGCAAAGAATCCCCCCGGGACAGGGCTGTACCCTACAATGAGCAGTTCTTC.

The sample holds one count of this clone. The CDR3 sequence is CASSKATGGEKLFF. The CDR3 DNA is TGTGCCAGCAGCAAAGCCACAGGGGGTGAAAAACTGTTTTTT. This chain links TRBV7-2 with TRBJ1-4, with TRBD1 identical over 8 bases. V lost 5 bases and J lost 7; bases outside the gene matches: 6. The CDR3 loop spans 14 amino acids. Germline values: CDR1 SGHTA, CDR2 FQGNSA.

The rearrangement links TRBV28 to TRBJ2-7, with D tentatively TRBD2 (6 bases). CDR3 length: 16 amino acids. Looked up from germline, CDR1 is MDHEN and CDR2 is SYDVKM. Trimming pared 6 bases from V and 2 bases from J, leaving 20 bases between. As DNA, the CDR3 is TGTGCCAGCAGGGCCTTAGGGAGGCCTACCACCTACGAGCAGTACTTC. Its protein product is CASRALGRPTTYEQYF.

The chain couples TRBV29-1 to TRBJ2-7; D tentatively fits TRBD1 or TRBD2 (5 bases each). The CDR3 has 12 residues. Germline V gene sequence: CDR1 SQVTM, CDR2 ANQGSEA. Trimming stripped 4 bases from V and 3 bases from J, with 10 bases between. The DNA of the CDR3 is TGCAGCGTTGGGGGGTGGGACTACGAGCAGTACTTC. Its protein is CSVGGWDYEQYF.

V gene TRBV7-9 combines with J gene TRBJ1-6; D possibly corresponds to TRBD1 (5 bases). The CDR3 sequence is 15 residues long. The V gene's germline CDR1 is SEHNR and CDR2 FQNEAQ (reference sequence). V was trimmed by 1 base and J by 11 bases, leaving 15 bases between them. The CDR3 bases are TGTGCCAGCAGCTTAGATGGGGGAGGGCACCCACCCCTCCACTTT. Protein sequence: CASSLDGGGHPPLHF.

The rearrangement links TRBV4-3 to TRBJ2-2; D may be TRBD1 or TRBD2 (5 bases each). Trimming removed 2 bases at V and 6 bases at J, with 10 bases between. The CDR3 sequence is 14 residues long. From germline, CDR1 is LGHNA and CDR2 YSLEER. The CDR3 sequence: CASSQLVGAGELFF. CDR3 nucleotides: TGCGCCAGCAGCCAACTCGTGGGGGCCGGGGAGCTGTTTTTT.

The rearrangement uses TRBV9 and TRBJ2-2, with D hard to call. Germline V gene data show CDR1 as SGDLS and CDR2 as YYNGEE. CDR3 length equals 13 residues. Trimming left V 3 bases short and J 6 bases short, with 9 bases between. CDR3 coding DNA: TGTGCCAGCAGCGGACGGACGTCCGGGGAGCTGTTTTTT. Translated: CASSGRTSGELFF.

The chain couples TRBV6-6 to TRBJ1-5; D is perhaps TRBD1 (6 bases). This CDR3 comprises 12 residues. The V gene's germline CDR1 is MNHNY and CDR2 SVGAGI (reference sequence). The V end lost 6 bases, the J end lost 7 bases, and 10 bases lay between the germline ends. The CDR3 sequence is CASRTGSQPQHF. The CDR3 coding sequence is TGTGCCAGCAGGACAGGTTCCCAGCCCCAGCATTTT.

The genes are TRBV7-8 and TRBJ2-7; D might be TRBD2 (6 bases). The CDR3 runs 14 residues. The V end lost 1 base, the J end lost 7 bases, and 14 bases lay between the germline ends. Germline CDR1 SGHVS, CDR2 FQNEAQ. The CDR3 reads CASSLVYTSLEQYF. CDR3 nucleotides: TGTGCCAGCAGCTTAGTTTACACTAGCTTAGAGCAGTACTTC.